The 3 T cell receptor beta chains below were found in one sample sequenced in a study of cytotoxic CD8 clonotypes in ibrutinib-treated CLL (dated by TCRdb to about 2021). The receptor library was made with the immunoSEQ multiplex PCR assay. Here the immuneACCESS table is served through TCRdb, limited to in-frame sequences with V and J called. Missing clones are a known gap in these copies; in checked studies unresolved V genes cover under half, and the rest lacks a known reason. Present in this sample are some 29,000 clones, approximately 80% of which were seen just once. Of the sample, about half falls within the top ten clones. This material consisted of PBMCs, taken after 36 months of ibrutinib treatment. The receptor set was obtained from a human donor with chronic lymphocytic leukemia.

This clone has a single count. V is TRBV6-1 and J is TRBJ2-1, with a possible D match to TRBD2 (6 bases). CDR1 and CDR2 from the germline V gene are MNHNS and SASEGT. The CDR3 covers 18 residues. The V end lost 2 bases, the J end lost 3 bases, and 20 bases lay between the germline ends. CDR3 amino acids: CASSERPTEAGSYNEQFF. CDR3 coding DNA: TGTGCCAGCAGTGAAAGGCCGACGGAGGCGGGGAGCTACAATGAGCAGTTCTTC.

This chain links TRBV27 with TRBJ2-3; 7 bases line up with TRBD2. V trimming: 2 bases; J trimming: 2 bases; junction bases outside the gene matches: 4. Germline CDR1 MNHEY, CDR2 SMNVEV (reference sequence). The CDR3 runs 15 residues. The CDR3 loop reads CASSLGGGITDTQYF. CDR3 sequence (DNA): TGTGCCAGCAGTTTAGGCGGGGGAATCACAGATACGCAGTATTTT.

The CDR3 loop is CASSFGGGAVDTQYF. As DNA, the CDR3 is TGTGCCAGCAGCTTTGGCGGGGGGGCTGTAGATACGCAGTATTTT. The J gene is TRBJ2-3, the V gene TRBV7-8, with 9 bases that match TRBD2. Trimming cost V 3 bases and J 5 bases; bases outside gene matches: 6. The CDR3 is made up of 15 amino acids. The germline V gene has CDR1 SGHVS and CDR2 FQNEAQ.